These 26 T cell receptor beta chains were all obtained from the same sample, sequenced in a study of cytomegalovirus exposure and HLA in healthy donors. The PCR used 60 Vbeta and 13 Jbeta primers. Repertoires were generated with immunoSEQ multiplex PCR, while TCRdb's copy carries only in-frame clones and drops some. The sample carries 210,000 or so clones, approximately 83% recorded once. Sequencing was done on a sample of PBMCs. These receptors all come from a girl aged 5 to 17 in good health and CMV-seronegative.

J is TRBJ2-1 and V is TRBV7-3; TRBD2 agrees at 8 bases. The CDR3 sequence is 15 residues long. The trim removed 6 bases at V and 0 bases at J, leaving 4 bases unmatched. Germline V gene data show CDR1 as SGHTA and CDR2 as FQGTGA. The CDR3 region is CASRSTSGSYNEQFF. CDR3 DNA sequence: TGTGCCAGCAGGTCTACTAGCGGCTCCTACAATGAGCAGTTCTTC. The whole variable domain, filled in from reference TRBV7-3 and TRBJ2-1, reads GAGVSQTPSNKVTEKGKYVELRCDPISGHTALYWYRQSLGQGPEFLIYFQGTGAADDSGLPNDRFFAVRPEGSVSTLKIQRTERGDSAVYLCASRSTSGSYNEQFFGPGTRLTVL.

The J gene is TRBJ1-2, the V gene TRBV27; 8 bases agree with TRBD1. V lost 6 bases and J lost 8; bases outside the gene matches: 14. CDR1 is MNHEY, CDR2 SMNVEV, per germline (reference sequence). The CDR3 covers 15 residues. For the CDR3, the DNA is TGTGCCAGCAGGCGGACAGGGACCGACCGAGGCGGCTACACCTTC. As protein: CASRRTGTDRGGYTF.

This rearrangement joins TRBV28 to TRBJ1-5; D is undetermined. Looked up from germline, CDR1 is MDHEN and CDR2 is SYDVKM. Trimming removed 4 bases from V and 4 bases from J, with 11 bases in between. The CDR3 is 14 amino acids. The CDR3: CASSYADTNQPQHF. The CDR3 DNA follows: TGTGCCAGCAGTTATGCAGATACGAATCAGCCCCAGCATTTT.

This clone occurred once. The chain employs TRBV27 and TRBJ2-7; possible D gene TRBD1, 6 bases. This CDR3 has 16 amino acids. CDR1 and CDR2 from the germline V gene are MNHEY and SMNVEV (reference sequence). V lost 4 bases and J 0 bases, leaving 16 bases between the germline ends. CDR3 amino acids: CASSSPLGQNSYEQYF. In DNA, the CDR3 is TGTGCCAGCAGTTCACCCCTGGGACAAAACTCCTACGAGCAGTACTTC.

On this clone: Sequence at one end of the junction differs from germline and may be a read error. The chain has TRBV7-7 and TRBJ2-5, with 14 bases aligning to TRBD2. In germline, CDR1 is SSHAT, CDR2 FNYEAQ (reference sequence). The CDR3 spans 16 residues. As DNA, the CDR3 is TGTGCTAGCAGCTTAGGGGGACTAGCGGGAGTGGAGACCCAGTACTTC. Its translation is CASSLGGLAGVETQYF.

This chain connects TRBV6-5 to TRBJ1-2; the D is unclear. This CDR3 comprises 15 residues. Deletions cut 2 bases from V and 7 bases from J, with 17 bases between. The V gene's germline CDR1 is MNHEY and CDR2 SVGAGI. CDR3 sequence: CASSYARGYSSGYTF. The CDR3 bases are TGTGCCAGCAGTTACGCGCGAGGATATTCTTCTGGCTACACCTTC.

The J gene is TRBJ1-1, the V gene TRBV5-4, with 12 nucleotides matching TRBD1. The CDR3 contains 16 residues. Per the germline V gene, CDR1 is SGHNT and CDR2 is YYREEE (reference sequence). J gave up 5 bases and V 4 bases, and 9 bases lay outside the gene matches. CDR3 amino acids: CASSQGTGGKSTEAFF. The CDR3 DNA is TGTGCCAGCAGCCAGGGGACAGGGGGCAAAAGTACTGAAGCTTTCTTT.

This clone was found a few times. The chain joins TRBV4-3 to TRBJ1-2, with no clear D. V was clipped by 0 bases and J by 8 bases, with 13 bases between them. CDR3 length: 14 residues. The germline V gene encodes CDR1 LGHNA and CDR2 YSLEER. CDR3 amino acids: CASSQERMKEGYTF. Here the CDR3 DNA reads TGCGCCAGCAGCCAAGAGCGGATGAAGGAGGGCTACACCTTC.

The V call is TRBV19, the J call TRBJ1-2; unclear D gene. Trimming removed 5 bases at V and 5 bases at J, with 12 bases between. The CDR3 has 13 residues. Germline V gene data show CDR1 as LNHDA and CDR2 as SQIVND (reference sequence). CDR3 bases: TGTGCCAGTAGTTTGATTCTCCAGTATGGCTACACCTTC. Its translation: CASSLILQYGYTF.

V usage is TRBV6-1 and J usage is TRBJ2-3; D ambiguous. V lost 3 bases to trimming and J lost 2 bases, with 9 bases between them. Germline loops: CDR1 MNHNS, CDR2 SASEGT. This CDR3 has 14 amino acids. The CDR3 DNA follows: TGTGCCAGCAGTGAGCAGGCGTCCACAGATACGCAGTATTTT. This translates into CASSEQASTDTQYF.

The chain combines TRBV28 with TRBJ1-2; TRBD1 aligns across 7 bases. Germline loops: CDR1 MDHEN, CDR2 SYDVKM. The V segment lost 7 bases and the J segment 0 bases; nucleotides outside the gene matches: 11. The CDR3 totals 16 residues. CDR3 amino acids: CASKVEGASANYGYTF. DNA of the CDR3: TGTGCCAGCAAGGTGGAGGGGGCATCAGCTAACTATGGCTACACCTTC.

The CDR3 DNA is TGTGCCAGCTCACCATCCTCCTATGGCTACACCTTC. It is translated as CASSPSSYGYTF. The rearrangement joins TRBV18 to TRBJ1-2; no firm D call. V lost 2 bases, J lost 4 bases, and 5 bases lay in between. CDR3 length: 12 residues. In germline, CDR1 is KGHSH, CDR2 LQKENI.

This clone was recorded once. The chain employs TRBV27 and TRBJ2-1; D is perhaps TRBD2 (6 bases). Trimming removed 6 bases from V and 4 bases from J, with 16 bases in between. The CDR3 is 15 amino acids. Germline-derived CDR1 and CDR2 are MNHEY and SMNVEV (reference sequence). CDR3 amino acids: CASSHYRELYNEQFF. CDR3 coding DNA: TGTGCCAGCAGCCATTATCGGGAGCTTTACAATGAGCAGTTCTTC.

The V gene is TRBV30, the J gene TRBJ1-1, with a possible D match to TRBD1 (5 bases). The germline CDR1 and CDR2 sequences are GTSNPN and SVGIG (reference sequence). Trimming shortened V by 1 base and J by 0 bases, and 12 bases separated the two germline ends. This CDR3 is built from 15 residues. Here the CDR3 reads CAWSAPDRLNTEAFF. The CDR3 nucleotides read TGTGCCTGGAGTGCACCCGACAGACTGAACACTGAAGCTTTCTTT.

This clone was picked up a small number of times. CDR3 region: CSVGQGAQAFF. The CDR3 nucleotides read TGCAGCGTGGGACAGGGGGCACAGGCTTTCTTT. The rearrangement links TRBV29-1 to TRBJ1-1; TRBD1 aligns across 12 bases. Germline V gene lookup returns CDR1 SQVTM and CDR2 ANQGSEA. The V and J ends lost 6 bases and 11 bases, in that order; junction bases with no gene match: 4. The CDR3 spans 11 residues.

This chain uses TRBV7-9 with TRBJ2-7; D might be TRBD1 (5 bases). Trimming pared 6 bases from V and 7 bases from J, leaving 13 bases between. Germline assignment: CDR1 SEHNR and CDR2 FQNEAQ (reference sequence). The CDR3 loop spans 12 amino acids. The CDR3 DNA reads as TGTGCCAGCAGTTCCTTAGGGGTGGAGCAGTACTTC. Its protein is CASSSLGVEQYF.

This chain connects TRBV6-1 to TRBJ2-1; D unresolved. V gave up 3 bases and J gave up 7 bases, with 19 bases separating them. CDR1 is MNHNS and CDR2 is SASEGT in the germline V gene. This CDR3 region has 16 residues. The CDR3 loop is CASSDALTPPRNEQFF. CDR3 sequence (DNA): TGTGCCAGCAGTGATGCCTTAACCCCGCCCCGGAATGAGCAGTTCTTC.

CDR3 region: CATRTGANVLTF. In DNA form, the CDR3 reads TGTGCCACCCGGACAGGGGCCAACGTCCTGACTTTC. V usage is TRBV19 and J usage is TRBJ2-6; D may be TRBD1 (5 bases). Germline V lookup: CDR1 LNHDA, CDR2 SQIVND (reference sequence). V was shortened by 10 bases and J by 4 bases, with 8 bases between the two germline ends. The CDR3 sequence is 12 residues long.

This chain uses TRBV27 with TRBJ2-1, with 13 bases identical to TRBD2. The CDR3 sequence is 16 residues long. V trimming: 5 bases; J trimming: 8 bases; junction bases outside the gene matches: 9. Per germline, CDR1 MNHEY and CDR2 SMNVEV (reference sequence). The CDR3 loop reads CASSPPTSGRRDEQFF. In nucleotides, the CDR3 is TGTGCCAGCAGTCCACCGACTAGCGGGAGGAGGGATGAGCAGTTCTTC.

This clone was counted a single time. This rearrangement joins TRBV13 to TRBJ1-1, with 7 bases that match TRBD1. Germline loops: CDR1 PRHDT, CDR2 FYEKMQ (reference sequence). V was clipped by 4 bases and J by 1 base; unmatched bases: 6. The CDR3 is made up of 15 amino acids. The DNA of the CDR3 is TGTGCCAGCAGCTACAGGGGACCCGGGAACACTGAAGCTTTCTTT. It translates to CASSYRGPGNTEAFF.

This clone has a single count. CDR3 nucleotide sequence: TGTGCCAGCAGTTCCGGGGGGACAGGGGCCCCTGAAGCTTTCTTT. Its protein is CASSSGGTGAPEAFF. This chain connects TRBV7-9 to TRBJ1-1; 10 bases fit TRBD1. The CDR3 extends over 15 amino acids. Germline trimming cut 6 bases from V and 6 bases from J; bases unmatched to any gene: 10. Germline assignment: CDR1 SEHNR and CDR2 FQNEAQ (reference sequence).

The chain carries TRBV5-1 and TRBJ2-1, with 8 positions matching TRBD1. The V gene end was trimmed by 4 bases and the J gene end by 13 bases; junction bases not matched to a gene: 4. CDR1 and CDR2 from the germline V gene are SGHRS and YFSETQ. The CDR3 spans 11 residues. In nucleotides, the CDR3 is TGCGCCAGCAGCACAGGACAGGGTCAGTTCTTC. It codes for CASSTGQGQFF.

The chain links TRBV27 to TRBJ1-2, with D possibly being TRBD1 (5 bases). CDR3 length: 13 amino acids. V was cut by 3 bases and J by 8 bases, with 13 bases left in between. Germline lookup yields CDR1 MNHEY and CDR2 SMNVEV (reference sequence). The CDR3 coding sequence is TGTGCCAGCAGTTTTCTTTCGGGGGACGGCTACACCTTC. It is translated as CASSFLSGDGYTF.

The chain has TRBV28 and TRBJ1-4; D gene ambiguous. Germline CDR1 MDHEN, CDR2 SYDVKM. This CDR3 comprises 18 residues. Trimming shortened V by 5 bases and J by 4 bases, and 23 bases separated the two germline ends. The CDR3 coding sequence is TGTGCCAGCAGTACCCTTTTCTCCCTTGGAGTGCTTAATGAAAAACTGTTTTTT. Encoded protein: CASSTLFSLGVLNEKLFF.

The chain has TRBV27 and TRBJ1-4; D is unclear. Trimming cost V 5 bases and J 0 bases, with 16 bases left between them. Germline CDR1 is MNHEY and CDR2 is SMNVEV (reference sequence). The CDR3 has 17 residues. Written as DNA, the CDR3 is TGTGCCAGCAGTACTCACCGCCAACCTGCAACTAATGAAAAACTGTTTTTT. This gives the protein CASSTHRQPATNEKLFF. Looking up the rest from reference TRBV27 and TRBJ1-4 gives the full variable domain: EAQVTQNPRYLITVTGKKLTVTCSQNMNHEYMSWYRQDPGLGLRQIYYSMNVEVTDKGDVPEGYKVSRKEKRNFPLILESPSPNQTSLYFCASSTHRQPATNEKLFFGSGTQLSVL.

The CDR3: CASSLEQDEKLFF. The CDR3 nucleotides are TGTGCCAGCAGCTTAGAACAGGATGAAAAACTGTTTTTT. V gene TRBV7-8 combines with J gene TRBJ1-4, with D perhaps TRBD1 (5 bases). Germline-derived CDR1 and CDR2 are SGHVS and FQNEAQ. V gave up 1 base and J gave up 6 bases, with 6 bases separating them. The CDR3 runs to 13 residues.